A selection of T cell receptor beta chains follows, all from one sample in a study of OX40 agonist ivuxolimab in advanced cancers. Measured with immunoSEQ multiplex PCR; TCRdb has only the in-frame clones, and not every one. Altogether tens of thousands of clones are present, about nine tenths being singletons, with the ten largest covering around 4.1%. This material consisted of CD4+ or CD8+ T cells sorted from blood, taken in a trial of the OX40 agonist ivuxolimab. Receptors were obtained from an adult with an advanced solid tumor such as melanoma, head and neck, liver or kidney cancer. Each CDR3 is given with its conserved first and last residue. The order of the fields is J gene, V gene, clone size, D gene, CDR3 protein, CDR3 DNA. The D gene is left open where the match is weak. Some rows mark clone size as missing; the rest say once, few, many or name a class of expanded clone.

J gene: TRBJ2-5; V gene: TRBV5-4; clone size: NA; D gene: TRBD1; CDR3 protein: CASNGQGRETQYF; CDR3 DNA: TGTGCCAGCAACGGACAGGGTCGAGAGACCCAGTACTTC
J gene: TRBJ2-5; V gene: TRBV7-9; clone size: once; D gene: NA; CDR3 protein: CASSRGGETQYF; CDR3 DNA: TGTGCCAGCAGTCGAGGCGGTGAGACCCAGTACTTC
J gene: TRBJ2-7; V gene: TRBV9; clone size: NA; D gene: NA; CDR3 protein: CASSQQGEGEQYF; CDR3 DNA: TGTGCCAGCAGTCAACAGGGAGAGGGCGAGCAGTACTTC
J gene: TRBJ2-2; V gene: TRBV9; clone size: NA; D gene: TRBD2; CDR3 protein: CASSVGLAGGLNTGELFF; CDR3 DNA: TGTGCCAGCAGCGTAGGACTAGCGGGAGGTTTGAACACCGGGGAGCTGTTTTTT
J gene: TRBJ2-3; V gene: TRBV4-1; clone size: NA; D gene: TRBD2; CDR3 protein: CASSQELAGEGTDTQYF; CDR3 DNA: TGCGCCAGCAGCCAAGAACTAGCGGGAGAGGGGACAGATACGCAGTATTTT
J gene: TRBJ1-5; V gene: TRBV19; clone size: NA; D gene: NA; CDR3 protein: CASSIVLQQPQHF; CDR3 DNA: TGTGCCAGTAGTATTGTTCTCCAACAGCCCCAGCATTTT
J gene: TRBJ2-1; V gene: TRBV5-1; clone size: NA; D gene: NA; CDR3 protein: CASSLTSSYNEQFF; CDR3 DNA: TGCGCCAGCAGCTTGACGAGCTCCTACAATGAGCAGTTCTTC
J gene: TRBJ2-1; V gene: TRBV5-1; clone size: NA; D gene: TRBD2; CDR3 protein: CASSLAVGSGSSNEQFF; CDR3 DNA: TGCGCCAGCAGCTTGGCTGTGGGTAGCGGGAGCAGTAATGAGCAGTTCTTC
J gene: TRBJ2-7; V gene: TRBV10-2; clone size: NA; D gene: NA; CDR3 protein: CASSERGNSYEQYF; CDR3 DNA: TGCGCCAGCAGTGAGCGGGGGAACTCCTACGAGCAGTACTTC
J gene: TRBJ1-5; V gene: TRBV18; clone size: NA; D gene: TRBD1; CDR3 protein: CASSTGSLQPQHF; CDR3 DNA: TGTGCCAGCTCGACAGGGAGTTTACAGCCCCAGCATTTT
J gene: TRBJ2-2; V gene: TRBV28; clone size: NA; D gene: NA; CDR3 protein: CASSTPGSQWAGELFF; CDR3 DNA: TGTGCCAGCAGTACCCCCGGGTCCCAATGGGCCGGGGAGCTGTTTTTT
J gene: TRBJ1-1; V gene: TRBV5-1; clone size: few; D gene: NA; CDR3 protein: CASSYTEDTEAFF; CDR3 DNA: TGCGCCAGCAGCTACACCGAGGACACTGAAGCTTTCTTT
J gene: TRBJ2-5; V gene: TRBV6-5; clone size: NA; D gene: NA; CDR3 protein: CASSYSRAQETQYF; CDR3 DNA: TGTGCCAGCAGTTACTCCAGAGCCCAAGAGACCCAGTACTTC
J gene: TRBJ2-1; V gene: TRBV29-1; clone size: NA; D gene: TRBD1; CDR3 protein: CSVGGTGVDNEQFF; CDR3 DNA: TGCAGCGTTGGCGGGACAGGGGTTGACAATGAGCAGTTCTTC
J gene: TRBJ2-7; V gene: TRBV5-1; clone size: NA; D gene: TRBD1; CDR3 protein: CASTRAGQEPYEQYF; CDR3 DNA: TGCGCCAGCACCCGGGCGGGACAGGAACCCTACGAGCAGTACTTC
J gene: TRBJ2-1; V gene: TRBV7-9; clone size: NA; D gene: TRBD2; CDR3 protein: CASSARRGSGDNEQFF; CDR3 DNA: TGTGCCAGCAGCGCTAGACGCGGGAGCGGAGACAATGAGCAGTTCTTC
J gene: TRBJ1-6; V gene: TRBV30; clone size: NA; D gene: NA; CDR3 protein: CAWSVRGQPLHF; CDR3 DNA: TGTGCCTGGAGTGTACGGGGGCAACCCCTCCACTTT
J gene: TRBJ2-5; V gene: TRBV4-2; clone size: NA; D gene: TRBD2; CDR3 protein: CASSQDLGLGKETQYF; CDR3 DNA: TGTGCCAGCAGCCAAGATCTAGGACTAGGAAAAGAGACCCAGTACTTC
J gene: TRBJ2-5; V gene: TRBV7-9; clone size: NA; D gene: TRBD1; CDR3 protein: CASSLPPTGLWETQYF; CDR3 DNA: TGTGCCAGCAGCTTACCGCCGACAGGGTTGTGGGAGACCCAGTACTTC
J gene: TRBJ2-7; V gene: TRBV2; clone size: NA; D gene: NA; CDR3 protein: CASSELPGVVEQYF; CDR3 DNA: TGTGCCAGCAGTGAATTGCCAGGGGTCGTCGAGCAGTACTTC
J gene: TRBJ1-2; V gene: TRBV5-6; clone size: NA; D gene: NA; CDR3 protein: CASSPGDYGYTF; CDR3 DNA: TGTGCCAGCAGCCCCGGGGACTATGGCTACACCTTC
J gene: TRBJ2-3; V gene: TRBV5-1; clone size: NA; D gene: TRBD2; CDR3 protein: CASSLGLAGGPDTQYF; CDR3 DNA: TGCGCCAGCAGCTTGGGTTTAGCGGGAGGGCCAGATACGCAGTATTTT
J gene: TRBJ2-7; V gene: TRBV5-1; clone size: NA; D gene: TRBD2; CDR3 protein: CASSLAMQLAGGEQYF; CDR3 DNA: TGCGCCAGCAGCTTGGCGATGCAACTAGCGGGAGGCGAGCAGTACTTC
J gene: TRBJ2-3; V gene: TRBV18; clone size: NA; D gene: NA; CDR3 protein: CASSPLRTSTDTQYF; CDR3 DNA: TGTGCCAGCTCACCACTTCGGACTAGCACAGATACGCAGTATTTT
J gene: TRBJ2-7; V gene: TRBV10-3; clone size: few; D gene: TRBD2; CDR3 protein: CAISSGLAGGEQYF; CDR3 DNA: TGTGCCATCAGTTCGGGACTAGCGGGAGGCGAGCAGTACTTC
J gene: TRBJ2-5; V gene: TRBV7-9; clone size: NA; D gene: NA; CDR3 protein: CASRSRLGQETQYF; CDR3 DNA: TGTGCCAGCAGGTCCAGACTTGGGCAAGAGACCCAGTACTTC
J gene: TRBJ2-5; V gene: TRBV11-2; clone size: NA; D gene: TRBD2; CDR3 protein: CASSLISGSQETQYF; CDR3 DNA: TGTGCCAGCAGCTTAATTAGCGGGAGTCAAGAGACCCAGTACTTC
J gene: TRBJ1-2; V gene: TRBV9; clone size: NA; D gene: TRBD1; CDR3 protein: CASSPQGGDRPYGYTF; CDR3 DNA: TGTGCCAGCAGCCCCCAAGGAGGGGACAGACCGTATGGCTACACCTTC
J gene: TRBJ1-2; V gene: TRBV7-9; clone size: NA; D gene: NA; CDR3 protein: CASSLLATYTYGYTF; CDR3 DNA: TGTGCCAGCAGCTTACTTGCGACGTATACCTATGGCTACACCTTC
J gene: TRBJ2-1; V gene: TRBV19; clone size: NA; D gene: NA; CDR3 protein: CATLAVLGGGGNEQFF; CDR3 DNA: TGTGCCACTCTCGCCGTTCTGGGGGGCGGTGGGAATGAGCAGTTCTTC
J gene: TRBJ1-4; V gene: TRBV19; clone size: NA; D gene: TRBD1; CDR3 protein: CASRRRTGDNEKLFF; CDR3 DNA: TGTGCCAGTAGGAGAAGGACAGGGGATAATGAAAAACTGTTTTTT
J gene: TRBJ1-2; V gene: TRBV28; clone size: NA; D gene: TRBD1; CDR3 protein: CASAIQGGLSGYTF; CDR3 DNA: TGTGCCAGCGCAATCCAGGGGGGTCTAAGTGGCTACACCTTC
J gene: TRBJ2-2; V gene: TRBV5-1; clone size: NA; D gene: NA; CDR3 protein: CASSIGLTGATGELFF; CDR3 DNA: TGCGCCAGCAGCATAGGGTTGACGGGAGCTACCGGGGAGCTGTTTTTT
J gene: TRBJ2-2; V gene: TRBV7-9; clone size: NA; D gene: TRBD2; CDR3 protein: CASSLYSGPNTGELFF; CDR3 DNA: TGTGCCAGCAGCCTATATAGCGGGCCGAACACCGGGGAGCTGTTTTTT
J gene: TRBJ2-2; V gene: TRBV28; clone size: NA; D gene: NA; CDR3 protein: CASRDGYMTGELFF; CDR3 DNA: TGTGCCAGCAGAGACGGGTACATGACCGGGGAGCTGTTTTTT
J gene: TRBJ1-2; V gene: TRBV27; clone size: NA; D gene: TRBD1; CDR3 protein: CASSLQGVRTF; CDR3 DNA: TGTGCCAGCAGTTTACAGGGGGTACGCACCTTC
J gene: TRBJ2-1; V gene: TRBV18; clone size: NA; D gene: TRBD1; CDR3 protein: CASSPPTGSSYNEQFF; CDR3 DNA: TGTGCCAGCTCACCACCGACAGGGAGCTCCTACAATGAGCAGTTCTTC
J gene: TRBJ2-7; V gene: TRBV11-2; clone size: once; D gene: NA; CDR3 protein: CASSLEANRGGPYEQYF; CDR3 DNA: TGTGCCAGCAGCTTAGAGGCCAACAGGGGAGGACCCTACGAGCAGTACTTC
J gene: TRBJ2-7; V gene: TRBV6-1; clone size: NA; D gene: TRBD1; CDR3 protein: CASSGLQGATSYEQYF; CDR3 DNA: TGTGCCAGCAGTGGTCTACAGGGGGCCACCTCCTACGAGCAGTACTTC
J gene: TRBJ2-5; V gene: TRBV5-1; clone size: NA; D gene: NA; CDR3 protein: CASGPQETQYF; CDR3 DNA: TGCGCCAGCGGGCCCCAAGAGACCCAGTACTTC
J gene: TRBJ2-1; V gene: TRBV11-2; clone size: NA; D gene: NA; CDR3 protein: CASSLEGGAEQFF; CDR3 DNA: TGTGCCAGCAGCTTAGAGGGGGGGGCTGAGCAGTTCTTC
J gene: TRBJ1-2; V gene: TRBV6-5; clone size: NA; D gene: NA; CDR3 protein: CASSSTAIYGYTF; CDR3 DNA: TGTGCCAGCAGTTCGACAGCCATCTATGGCTACACCTTC
J gene: TRBJ2-3; V gene: TRBV5-1; clone size: NA; D gene: TRBD2; CDR3 protein: CASSLGASGRGAADTQYF; CDR3 DNA: TGCGCCAGCAGCTTGGGGGCTAGCGGGAGAGGGGCAGCAGATACGCAGTATTTT
J gene: TRBJ1-1; V gene: TRBV19; clone size: NA; D gene: TRBD1; CDR3 protein: CASRTGGVIGTEAFF; CDR3 DNA: TGTGCCAGCAGAACAGGGGGAGTGATCGGCACTGAAGCTTTCTTT
J gene: TRBJ2-1; V gene: TRBV2; clone size: NA; D gene: TRBD2; CDR3 protein: CASSITRSGRDNEQFF; CDR3 DNA: TGTGCCAGCAGTATCACCCGCAGCGGGAGAGACAATGAGCAGTTCTTC
J gene: TRBJ2-5; V gene: TRBV11-3; clone size: NA; D gene: NA; CDR3 protein: CASGPSEETQYF; CDR3 DNA: TGTGCCAGCGGACCCAGTGAAGAGACCCAGTACTTC
J gene: TRBJ2-3; V gene: TRBV27; clone size: NA; D gene: NA; CDR3 protein: CASSRDIRDTQYF; CDR3 DNA: TGTGCCAGCAGTAGGGACATCAGGGATACGCAGTATTTT
J gene: TRBJ1-2; V gene: TRBV7-3; clone size: NA; D gene: NA; CDR3 protein: CASSLGVGYGYTF; CDR3 DNA: TGTGCCAGCAGCTTGGGGGTTGGCTATGGCTACACCTTC
J gene: TRBJ2-2; V gene: TRBV11-1; clone size: NA; D gene: TRBD1; CDR3 protein: CASSLRTGYTGELFF; CDR3 DNA: TGTGCCAGCAGCTTGCGGACAGGGTATACCGGGGAGCTGTTTTTT
J gene: TRBJ1-4; V gene: TRBV15; clone size: NA; D gene: NA; CDR3 protein: CATSRAASTTNEKLFF; CDR3 DNA: TGTGCCACCAGCAGAGCGGCTAGTACAACTAATGAAAAACTGTTTTTT
J gene: TRBJ2-1; V gene: TRBV2; clone size: NA; D gene: NA; CDR3 protein: CASRPQGYNEQFF; CDR3 DNA: TGTGCCAGCAGGCCCCAGGGGTACAATGAGCAGTTCTTC
J gene: TRBJ2-7; V gene: TRBV5-4; clone size: NA; D gene: NA; CDR3 protein: CASSFGNSGNEQYF; CDR3 DNA: TGTGCCAGCAGCTTCGGGAACAGCGGCAACGAGCAGTACTTC